This TCR beta chain was obtained from a study of vaccination and CD4 T cells after COVID-19. In the study overall: At days 161 to 241 and at day 14 post-vaccination, three convalescent patients were sampled. Whole-study findings and limits: Post-vaccination, and not before, a median about 90% of reactive clones appeared in convalescent patients.

With the Oncomine TCR Beta short-read assay, DNA from cultured CD4+ T cells was sequenced. Someone extracted genomic DNA from cultured CD4+ T cells. TCRdb recomputed calls from the PCR reads with MiXCR, one row per CDR3 protein. The data contain more than 20,000 distinct CDR3 sequences, 30% to 35% of them singletons. Trimming removed 8 bases from V and 0 bases from J, with 17 bases in between. The V gene's germline CDR1 is MNHNS and CDR2 SASEGT. The CDR3 has 17 residues. The sample's time point: late sampling 161 to 241 days after vaccination in a few convalescent patients. Sample treatment: approximately nine-day PBMC culture with coronavirus spike peptide pools or control peptides (ViraFEST assay). With respect to this clonotype: Its matching antigen is unknown.

The source material was CD4+ T cells from blood, cultured in vitro, sampled about 7 months after SARS-CoV-2 vaccination. The receptor was derived from a human donor who had recovered from COVID-19. J is TRBJ2-6 and V is TRBV6-1; maybe TRBD2 (6 bases). This CDR3 reads CASGAGTPSSGANVLTF. The CDR3 nucleotides are TGTGCCAGCGGAGCCGGGACTCCAAGCTCTGGGGCCAACGTCCTGACTTTC.